A single sample gave rise to the 14 T cell receptor beta chains below, sequenced in a study of cytomegalovirus exposure and HLA in healthy donors. The primer mix had 60 Vbeta and 13 Jbeta primers. The assay was immunoSEQ multiplex PCR, and TCRdb's table has in-frame clones only and misses some. This specimen shows tens of thousands of clones; the ten leading clones hold 4% to 5.5%. The sequenced sample consisted of PBMCs. The source is a man between 25 and 39 years old in good health and CMV-seropositive.

This sequence joins TRBV10-3 and TRBJ2-7; a weak D match, TRBD1 (5 bases). The germline gives CDR1 ENHRY, CDR2 SYGVKD. Trimming took 7 bases from V and 3 from J, leaving 10 bases between them. CDR3 length: 12 residues. The CDR3 coding sequence is TGTGCCATCAAGGACACTGACTACGAGCAGTACTTC. This codes for CAIKDTDYEQYF.

J is TRBJ2-7 and V is TRBV6-1; D might be TRBD2 (5 bases). Germline V gives CDR1 MNHNS, CDR2 SASEGT. CDR3 size: 12 residues. The ends were cut back, 9 bases at V and 3 bases at J, with 12 bases in the middle. The CDR3 here is CASRDTVYEQYF. CDR3 coding DNA: TGTGCCAGTCGGGATACGGTCTACGAGCAGTACTTC.

DNA for the CDR3: TGTGCCAGCAGTTATCGCGGGAGGGTGGCGGATACGCAGTATTTT. As protein: CASSYRGRVADTQYF. This sequence joins TRBV6-5 and TRBJ2-3; 9 nucleotides agree with TRBD2. With 3 bases clipped from V and 6 bases from J, the junction kept 7 bases outside the gene matches. The germline V gene encodes CDR1 MNHEY and CDR2 SVGAGI. The CDR3 contains 15 residues.

The V call is TRBV30, the J call TRBJ2-3, with 9 positions matching TRBD2. The V and J ends lost 0 bases and 0 bases, in that order; junction bases with no gene match: 4. The germline V gene encodes CDR1 GTSNPN and CDR2 SVGIG (reference sequence). The CDR3 is 16 amino acids. The CDR3 DNA reads TGTGCCTGGAGTGTTTTGCGGGGGGGGAGCACAGATACGCAGTATTTT. Protein: CAWSVLRGGSTDTQYF.

The chain recombines TRBV6-1 with TRBJ2-1; D possibly corresponds to TRBD2 (5 bases). This CDR3 has 16 amino acids. The germline V gene has CDR1 MNHNS and CDR2 SASEGT. V was cut by 7 bases and J by 6 bases, with 22 bases left in between. CDR3 sequence reads: CASIQAVGGGGNEQFF. CDR3 DNA sequence: TGTGCCAGCATTCAAGCGGTGGGCGGAGGAGGCAATGAGCAGTTCTTC.

The rearrangement uses TRBV5-4 and TRBJ2-5, with 7 nucleotides matching TRBD1. CDR1 and CDR2 from the germline V gene are SGHNT and YYREEE (reference sequence). Trimming removed 0 bases from V and 4 bases from J; junction bases left unmatched: 3. The CDR3 is 14 residues long. DNA of the CDR3: TGTGCCAGCAGCTTGGGACAGGGCTCAGAGACCCAGTACTTC. It translates to CASSLGQGSETQYF. Together with reference TRBV5-4 and TRBJ2-5, the CDR3 gives the full variable domain: ETGVTQSPTHLIKTRGQQVTLRCSSQSGHNTVSWYQQALGQGPQFIFQYYREEENGRGNFPPRFSGLQFPNYSSELNVNALELDDSALYLCASSLGQGSETQYFGPGTRLLVL.

The chain employs TRBV29-1 and TRBJ2-7; 8 bases agree with TRBD2. The V gene's germline CDR1 is SQVTM and CDR2 ANQGSEA. Trimming took 6 bases from V and 1 from J; bases not matched to a gene: 11. This CDR3 is 15 amino acids long. CDR3 protein: CSVAIKRERSYEQYF. The CDR3 DNA sequence: TGCAGCGTAGCGATTAAGCGGGAGCGATCCTACGAGCAGTACTTC.

The chain employs TRBV6-6 and TRBJ2-5; no definite D call. The CDR3 has 11 residues. Trimming removed 9 bases at V and 5 bases at J, with 10 bases between. CDR1 and CDR2 from the germline V gene are MNHNY and SVGAGI (reference sequence). This chain's CDR3 is CARNLGETQYF. The CDR3, as DNA: TGTGCCAGAAATCTCGGGGAGACCCAGTACTTC.

The rearrangement links TRBV4-2 to TRBJ2-2, with TRBD1 matching 7 bases. The junction had 8 bases not matched to a gene; V was cut back by 4 bases and J by 0 bases. The length of the CDR3 is 17 residues. From germline, CDR1 is LGHNA and CDR2 YNFKEQ. Here the CDR3 DNA reads TGTGCCAGCAGCCCCCAGACAGGGACCTCGAACACCGGGGAGCTGTTTTTT. It encodes CASSPQTGTSNTGELFF.

The rearrangement links TRBV29-1 to TRBJ1-2; tentatively, D is TRBD1 (5 bases). Germline lookup yields CDR1 SQVTM and CDR2 ANQGSEA. The V and J ends lost 4 bases and 4 bases respectively, with 13 bases between them. This CDR3 has 13 amino acids. CDR3 coding DNA: TGCAGCGTTGTTGACAGCCGCAGCTATGGCTACACCTTC. Its translation: CSVVDSRSYGYTF.

The chain recombines TRBV9 with TRBJ2-5; TRBD2 agrees at 12 bases. The CDR3 extends over 19 amino acids. Germline CDR1 reads SGDLS; CDR2 reads YYNGEE. V was clipped by 4 bases and J by 4 bases; unmatched bases: 17. This CDR3 is CASSLTTSGRVGARETQYF. CDR3 nucleotide sequence: TGTGCCAGCAGCTTAACGACTAGCGGGAGAGTAGGAGCGCGAGAGACCCAGTACTTC.

J is TRBJ1-4 and V is TRBV30, with D perhaps matching TRBD1 (6 bases). Trimming took 7 bases from V and 8 from J, leaving 14 bases between them. CDR1 and CDR2 (germline): GTSNPN, SVGIG (reference sequence). The CDR3 is made up of 12 amino acids. The CDR3, as DNA: TGTGCCTCGAAGGGGGGGAACGAAAAACTGTTTTTT. It yields the protein CASKGGNEKLFF.

This sequence joins TRBV27 and TRBJ1-4, with 7 positions matching TRBD1. CDR3 length: 16 residues. V gave up 6 bases and J gave up 3 bases; unmatched junction bases: 10. The germline V gene encodes CDR1 MNHEY and CDR2 SMNVEV (reference sequence). As DNA, the CDR3 is TGTGCCAGCAGCCGACGGAGGGACAGACCTAATGAAAAACTGTTTTTT. Translating it yields CASSRRRDRPNEKLFF.

The rearrangement uses TRBV6-1 and TRBJ2-3; possibly TRBD1 for D (5 bases). Looked up from germline, CDR1 is MNHNS and CDR2 is SASEGT. The V end was cut by 4 bases, the J end by 0 bases, with 17 bases between. The CDR3 runs 17 residues. In DNA form, the CDR3 reads TGTGCCAGCAGTGGCTTTAAGGCAGGGTATAGCACAGATACGCAGTATTTT. Protein sequence: CASSGFKAGYSTDTQYF.